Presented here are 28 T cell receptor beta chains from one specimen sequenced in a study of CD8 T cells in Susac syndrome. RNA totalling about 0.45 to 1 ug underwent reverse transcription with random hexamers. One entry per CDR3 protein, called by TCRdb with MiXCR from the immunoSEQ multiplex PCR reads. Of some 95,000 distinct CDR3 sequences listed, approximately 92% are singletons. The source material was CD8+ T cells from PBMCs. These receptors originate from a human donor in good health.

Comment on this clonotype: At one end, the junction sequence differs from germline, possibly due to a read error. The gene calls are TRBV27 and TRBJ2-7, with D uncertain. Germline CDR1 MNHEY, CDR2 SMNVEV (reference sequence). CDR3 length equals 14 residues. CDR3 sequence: CASSLGMHSDEQYF. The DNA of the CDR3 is TGTGCCAGCAGTTTAGGTATGCACTCCGACGAGCAGTACTTC.

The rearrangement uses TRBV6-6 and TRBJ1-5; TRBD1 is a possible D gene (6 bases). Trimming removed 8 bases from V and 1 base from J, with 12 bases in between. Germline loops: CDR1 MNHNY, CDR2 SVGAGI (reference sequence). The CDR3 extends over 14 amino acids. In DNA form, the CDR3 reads TGTGCCAGCGGGGGCAGGCTGAGCAATCAGCCCCAGCATTTT. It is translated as CASGGRLSNQPQHF.

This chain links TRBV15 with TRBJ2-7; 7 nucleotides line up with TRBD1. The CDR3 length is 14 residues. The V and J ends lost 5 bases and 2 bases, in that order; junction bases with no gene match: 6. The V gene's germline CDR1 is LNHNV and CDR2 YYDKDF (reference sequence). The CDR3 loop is CATSGWDSPYEQYF. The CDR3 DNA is TGTGCCACCAGCGGTTGGGACAGCCCCTACGAGCAGTACTTC.

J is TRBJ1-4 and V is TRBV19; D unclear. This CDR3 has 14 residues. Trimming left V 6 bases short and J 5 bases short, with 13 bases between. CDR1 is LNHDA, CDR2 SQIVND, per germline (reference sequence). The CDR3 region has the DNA TGTGCCAGTAGCCACGACGGAGAAAATGAAAAACTGTTTTTT. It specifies CASSHDGENEKLFF.

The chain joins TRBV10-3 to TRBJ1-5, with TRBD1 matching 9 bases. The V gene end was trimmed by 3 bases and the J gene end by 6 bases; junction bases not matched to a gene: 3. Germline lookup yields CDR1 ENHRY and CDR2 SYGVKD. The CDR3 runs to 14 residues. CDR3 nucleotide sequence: TGTGCCATCAGTGATGTGGACAGGGGTCAGCCCCAGCATTTT. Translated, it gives CAISDVDRGQPQHF.

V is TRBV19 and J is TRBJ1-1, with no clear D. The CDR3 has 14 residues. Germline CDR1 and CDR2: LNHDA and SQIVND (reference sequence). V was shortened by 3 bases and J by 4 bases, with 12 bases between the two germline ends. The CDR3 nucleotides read TGTGCCAGTAGTATCCGGGGTGTAGCCACTGAAGCTTTCTTT. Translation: CASSIRGVATEAFF. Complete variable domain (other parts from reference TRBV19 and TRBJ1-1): DGGITQSPKYLFRKEGQNVTLSCEQNLNHDAMYWYRQDPGQGLRLIYYSQIVNDFQKGDIAEGYSVSREKKESFPLTVTSAQKNPTAFYLCASSIRGVATEAFFGQGTRLTVV.

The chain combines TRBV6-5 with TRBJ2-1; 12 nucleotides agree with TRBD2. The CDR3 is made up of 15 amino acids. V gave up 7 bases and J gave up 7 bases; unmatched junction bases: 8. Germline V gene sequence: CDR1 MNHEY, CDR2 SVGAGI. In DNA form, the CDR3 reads TGTGCCAGCACCCCACTAGCGGGGGGTTGGAATGAGCAGTTCTTC. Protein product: CASTPLAGGWNEQFF.

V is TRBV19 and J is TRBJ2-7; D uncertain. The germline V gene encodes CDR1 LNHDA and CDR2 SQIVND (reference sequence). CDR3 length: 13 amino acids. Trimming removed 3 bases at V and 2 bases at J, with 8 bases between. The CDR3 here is CASSITAAYEQYF. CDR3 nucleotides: TGTGCCAGTAGTATCACGGCTGCCTACGAGCAGTACTTC.

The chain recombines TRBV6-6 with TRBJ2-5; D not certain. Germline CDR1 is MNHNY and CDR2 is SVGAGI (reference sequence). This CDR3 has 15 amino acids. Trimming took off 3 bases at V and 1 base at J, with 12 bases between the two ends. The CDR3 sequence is CASSYRRNTQETQYF. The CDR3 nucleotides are TGTGCCAGCAGTTATCGACGTAACACCCAAGAGACCCAGTACTTC.

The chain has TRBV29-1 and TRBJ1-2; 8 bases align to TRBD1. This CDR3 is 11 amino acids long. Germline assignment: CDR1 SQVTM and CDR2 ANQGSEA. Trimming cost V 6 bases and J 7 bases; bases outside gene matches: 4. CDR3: CSVADRAGYTF. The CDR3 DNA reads TGCAGCGTCGCGGACAGGGCTGGCTACACCTTC.

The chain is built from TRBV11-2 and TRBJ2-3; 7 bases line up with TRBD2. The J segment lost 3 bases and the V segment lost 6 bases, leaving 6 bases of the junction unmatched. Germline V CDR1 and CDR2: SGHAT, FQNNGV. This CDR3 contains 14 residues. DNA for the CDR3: TGTGCCAGCAGGTGGGGGGGGACGACAGATACGCAGTATTTT. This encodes CASRWGGTTDTQYF.

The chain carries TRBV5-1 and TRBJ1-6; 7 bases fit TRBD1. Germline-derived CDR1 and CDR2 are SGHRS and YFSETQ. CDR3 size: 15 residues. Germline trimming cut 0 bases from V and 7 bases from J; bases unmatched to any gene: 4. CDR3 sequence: CASSLEGAQNSPLHF. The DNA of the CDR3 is TGCGCCAGCAGCTTGGAGGGGGCGCAGAATTCACCCCTCCACTTT. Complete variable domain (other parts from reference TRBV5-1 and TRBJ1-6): KAGVTQTPRYLIKTRGQQVTLSCSPISGHRSVSWYQQTPGQGLQFLFEYFSETQRNKGNFPGRFSGRQFSNSRSEMNVSTLELGDSALYLCASSLEGAQNSPLHFGNGTRLTVT.

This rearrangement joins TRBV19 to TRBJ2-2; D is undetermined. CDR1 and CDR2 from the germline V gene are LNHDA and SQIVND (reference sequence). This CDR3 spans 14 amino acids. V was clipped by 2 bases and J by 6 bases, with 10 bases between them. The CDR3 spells CASSISPFAGELFF. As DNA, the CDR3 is TGTGCCAGTAGTATATCTCCCTTTGCCGGGGAGCTGTTTTTT.

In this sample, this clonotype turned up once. CDR3 protein: CASSLALGSGQPQHF. The CDR3 DNA follows: TGTGCCAGCAGTTTAGCGCTGGGGTCGGGCCAGCCCCAGCATTTT. V and J are TRBV12-3 or TRBV12-4 and TRBJ1-5; no firm D call. The CDR3 contains 15 residues. V lost 0 bases and J 7 bases, leaving 13 bases between the germline ends.

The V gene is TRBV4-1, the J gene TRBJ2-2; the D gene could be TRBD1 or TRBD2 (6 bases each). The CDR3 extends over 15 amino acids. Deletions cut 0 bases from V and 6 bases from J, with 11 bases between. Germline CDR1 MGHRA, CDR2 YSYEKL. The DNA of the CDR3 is TGCGCCAGCAGCCAAGATGGAGGGGGGTCCGGGGAGCTGTTTTTT. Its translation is CASSQDGGGSGELFF.

The CDR3 nucleotides are TGTGCCAGCAGTTACTCGGAGTACAGCACAGATACGCAGTATTTT. Its translation: CASSYSEYSTDTQYF. The chain has TRBV6-5 and TRBJ2-3; D is undetermined. The CDR3 covers 15 residues. CDR1 is MNHEY, CDR2 SVGAGI, per germline. Trimming pared 0 bases from V and 0 bases from J, leaving 7 bases between.

In nucleotides, the CDR3 is TGTGCCAGCAGCATTCCGGGACAGCCCTACGAGCAGTACTTC. This sequence encodes CASSIPGQPYEQYF. The chain couples TRBV7-9 to TRBJ2-7, with 7 bases matching TRBD1. V dropped 5 bases and J dropped 2; count of bases not matched to a gene: 6. Per germline, CDR1 SEHNR and CDR2 FQNEAQ (reference sequence). The CDR3 consists of 14 residues. The whole variable domain, filled in from reference TRBV7-9 and TRBJ2-7, reads DTGVSQNPRHKITKRGQNVTFRCDPISEHNRLYWYRQTLGQGPEFLTYFQNEAQLEKSRLLSDRFSAERPKGSFSTLEIQRTEQGDSAMYLCASSIPGQPYEQYFGPGTRLTVT.

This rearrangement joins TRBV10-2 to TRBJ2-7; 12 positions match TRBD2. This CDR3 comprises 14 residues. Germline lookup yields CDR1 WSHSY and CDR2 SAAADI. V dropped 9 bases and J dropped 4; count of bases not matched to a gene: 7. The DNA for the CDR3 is TGCGCCAGTTCTAGCGGGGGGGCCGGGTACGAGCAGTACTTC. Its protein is CASSSGGAGYEQYF.

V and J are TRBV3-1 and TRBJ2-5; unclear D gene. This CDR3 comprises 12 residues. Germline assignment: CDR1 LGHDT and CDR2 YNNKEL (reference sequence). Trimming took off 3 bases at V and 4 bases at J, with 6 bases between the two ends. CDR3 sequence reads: CASSQTRETQYF. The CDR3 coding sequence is TGTGCCAGCAGCCAGACCCGAGAGACCCAGTACTTC.

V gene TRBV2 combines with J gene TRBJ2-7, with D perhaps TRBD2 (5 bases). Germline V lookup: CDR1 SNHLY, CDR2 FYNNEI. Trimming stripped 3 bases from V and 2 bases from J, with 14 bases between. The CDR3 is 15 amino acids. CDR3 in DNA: TGTGCCAGCAGTGACCAGAGGGTCACCCCCTACGAGCAGTACTTC. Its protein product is CASSDQRVTPYEQYF. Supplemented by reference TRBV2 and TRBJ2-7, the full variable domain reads EPEVTQTPSHQVTQMGQEVILRCVPISNHLYFYWYRQILGQKVEFLVSFYNNEISEKSEIFDDQFSVERPDGSNFTLKIRSTKLEDSAMYFCASSDQRVTPYEQYFGPGTRLTVT.

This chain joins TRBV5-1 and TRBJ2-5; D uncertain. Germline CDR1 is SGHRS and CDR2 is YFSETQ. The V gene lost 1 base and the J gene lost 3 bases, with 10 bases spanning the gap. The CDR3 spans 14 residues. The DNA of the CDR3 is TGCGCCAGCAGCTTGACATCATTGGAAGAGACCCAGTACTTC. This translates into CASSLTSLEETQYF.

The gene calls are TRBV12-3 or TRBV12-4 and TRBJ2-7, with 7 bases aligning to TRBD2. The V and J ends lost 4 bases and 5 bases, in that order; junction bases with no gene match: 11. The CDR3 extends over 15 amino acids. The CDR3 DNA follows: TGTGCCAGCAGTTCCCGCTCTACTAGCGACCACGAGCAGTACTTC. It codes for CASSSRSTSDHEQYF.

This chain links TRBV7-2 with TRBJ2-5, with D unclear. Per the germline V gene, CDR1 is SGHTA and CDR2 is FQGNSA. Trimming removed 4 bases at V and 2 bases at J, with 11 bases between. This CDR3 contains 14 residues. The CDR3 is CASSYIAQQETQYF. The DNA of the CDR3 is TGTGCCAGCAGCTATATAGCCCAACAAGAGACCCAGTACTTC. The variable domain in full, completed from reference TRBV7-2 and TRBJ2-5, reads GAGVSQSPSNKVTEKGKDVELRCDPISGHTALYWYRQSLGQGLEFLIYFQGNSAPDKSGLPSDRFSAERTGGSVSTLTIQRTQQEDSAVYLCASSYIAQQETQYFGPGTRLLVL.

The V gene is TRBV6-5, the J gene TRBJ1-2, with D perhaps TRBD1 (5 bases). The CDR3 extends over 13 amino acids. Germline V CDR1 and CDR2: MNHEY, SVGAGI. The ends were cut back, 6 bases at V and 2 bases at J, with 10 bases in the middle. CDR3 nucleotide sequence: TGTGCCAGCAGACCGGGGCCCAACTATGGCTACACCTTC. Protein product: CASRPGPNYGYTF.

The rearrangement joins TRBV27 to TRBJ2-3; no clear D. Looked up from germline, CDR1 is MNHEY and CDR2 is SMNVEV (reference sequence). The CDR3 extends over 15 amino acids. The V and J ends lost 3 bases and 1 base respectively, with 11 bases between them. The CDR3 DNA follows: TGTGCCAGCAGTTTTCAGCGTTTTGGCACAGATACGCAGTATTTT. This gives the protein CASSFQRFGTDTQYF.

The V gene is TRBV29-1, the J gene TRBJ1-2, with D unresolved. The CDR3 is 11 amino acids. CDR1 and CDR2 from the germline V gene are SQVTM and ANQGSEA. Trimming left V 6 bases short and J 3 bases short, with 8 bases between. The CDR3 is CSVTRDYGYTF. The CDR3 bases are TGCAGCGTGACCCGGGACTATGGCTACACCTTC.

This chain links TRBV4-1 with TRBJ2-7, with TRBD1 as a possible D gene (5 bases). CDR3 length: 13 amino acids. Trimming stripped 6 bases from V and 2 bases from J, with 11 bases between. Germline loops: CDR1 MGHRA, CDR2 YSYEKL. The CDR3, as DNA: TGCGCCAGCAGTCTACAGGAGACCTACGAGCAGTACTTC. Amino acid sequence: CASSLQETYEQYF.

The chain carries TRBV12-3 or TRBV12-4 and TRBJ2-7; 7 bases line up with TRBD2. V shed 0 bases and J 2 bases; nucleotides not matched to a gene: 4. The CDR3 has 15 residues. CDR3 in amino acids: CASSLAAGLPYEQYF. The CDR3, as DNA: TGTGCCAGCAGTTTAGCAGCGGGGCTTCCCTACGAGCAGTACTTC.